A single sample is the source of the 22 T cell receptor beta chains below, sequenced in a study of blood T cell repertoires in COVID-19. TCRdb keeps only in-frame clones here, not all; method: immunoSEQ multiplex PCR. The sample contains about 170,000 clones, 82% of which appear only once. The sequenced sample was peripheral blood. The source of these receptors is a woman of 80 years or more with active or convalescent COVID-19.

This clone was detected only a few times. J is TRBJ1-1 and V is TRBV7-3; possibly TRBD1 for D (6 bases). Germline V gives CDR1 SGHTA, CDR2 FQGTGA. This CDR3 is built from 14 residues. Trimming stripped 1 base from V and 2 bases from J, with 8 bases between. This CDR3 reads CASSLRGLNTEAFF. The CDR3 coding sequence is TGTGCCAGCAGCTTAAGGGGGCTAAACACTGAAGCTTTCTTT.

The count of this clone is one. This chain links TRBV2 with TRBJ1-4; 7 bases fit TRBD1. Germline CDR1 is SNHLY and CDR2 is FYNNEI. The CDR3 totals 13 residues. The V gene end was trimmed by 4 bases and the J gene end by 14 bases; junction bases not matched to a gene: 10. The DNA for the CDR3 is TGTGCCAGCAGTGGGACAGGCGCCGTTCGGCTGTTTTTT. This encodes CASSGTGAVRLFF.

This clone was seen only once. The CDR3 is CASSSDPTNPGLAQFF. The DNA of the CDR3 is TGTGCCAGCAGCTCCGACCCCACCAATCCGGGACTGGCCCAGTTCTTC. The rearrangement links TRBV11-2 to TRBJ2-1; a weak D match, TRBD2 (6 bases). Germline CDR1 is SGHAT and CDR2 is FQNNGV. The CDR3 consists of 16 residues. Trimming left V 4 bases short and J 13 bases short, with 26 bases between.

Only one count was recorded for this clone. The rearrangement joins TRBV6-5 to TRBJ1-1; no firm D call. Germline loops: CDR1 MNHEY, CDR2 SVGAGI. The length of the CDR3 is 13 residues. V lost 2 bases, J lost 10 bases, and 14 bases lay in between. The CDR3 DNA is TGTGCCAGCAGTTACGGGCCCGGTGGGCTAGCTTTCTTT. Protein: CASSYGPGGLAFF.

The chain employs TRBV27 and TRBJ2-1; maybe TRBD1 (6 bases). Trimming removed 6 bases from V and 3 bases from J, with 12 bases in between. CDR3 length: 14 residues. Per germline, CDR1 MNHEY and CDR2 SMNVEV (reference sequence). The CDR3 coding sequence is TGTGCCAGCAGGTACCAGGGGAACTACAATGAGCAGTTCTTC. As protein: CASRYQGNYNEQFF.

V usage is TRBV11-2 and J usage is TRBJ2-5; TRBD2 agrees at 10 bases. CDR1 is SGHAT and CDR2 is FQNNGV in the germline V gene. The CDR3 consists of 14 residues. Trimming cost V 5 bases and J 7 bases; bases outside gene matches: 7. The CDR3 DNA follows: TGTGCCAGCAGCCCCCAGCGGGAGGGAGGGACCCAGTACTTC. Translating gives CASSPQREGGTQYF. Based on the CDR3 plus reference TRBV11-2 and TRBJ2-5, the full variable domain is EAGVAQSPRYKIIEKRQSVAFWCNPISGHATLYWYQQILGQGPKLLIQFQNNGVVDDSQLPKDRFSAERLKGVDSTLKIQPAKLEDSAVYLCASSPQREGGTQYFGPGTRLLVL.

The CDR3 loop reads CASSLRPDRSYEQYF. In nucleotides, the CDR3 is TGCGCCAGCAGCTTGAGACCGGACAGGTCCTACGAGCAGTACTTC. This rearrangement joins TRBV5-1 to TRBJ2-7, with 7 bases that match TRBD1. Germline V gene data show CDR1 as SGHRS and CDR2 as YFSETQ. After removal of 1 base from V and 1 base from J, the junction contained 5 bases not matched to a gene. This CDR3 has 15 residues.

J is TRBJ1-1 and V is TRBV7-3; D is undetermined. The CDR3 consists of 11 residues. V was cut by 6 bases and J by 6 bases, with 8 bases left in between. Germline CDR1 and CDR2: SGHTA and FQGTGA. The CDR3 protein is CASSAGAEAFF. Written as DNA, the CDR3 is TGTGCCAGCAGTGCCGGGGCTGAAGCTTTCTTT.

This clone has only a few counts. The gene calls are TRBV28 and TRBJ1-4, with TRBD1 as a possible D gene (5 bases). The CDR3 has 16 amino acids. Germline V CDR1 and CDR2: MDHEN, SYDVKM. V lost 1 base and J 3 bases, leaving 12 bases between the germline ends. In DNA, the CDR3 is TGTGCCAGCAGTTTATACCAGGGCCTGCCTAATGAAAAACTGTTTTTT. Residues: CASSLYQGLPNEKLFF.

The chain couples TRBV9 to TRBJ1-6; D perhaps matches TRBD1 (6 bases). This CDR3 is 14 amino acids long. Per the germline V gene, CDR1 is SGDLS and CDR2 is YYNGEE. With 3 bases removed from V and 8 bases from J, the gap between germline ends came to 12 bases. The DNA for the CDR3 is TGTGCCAGCAGCGAACAGGGCTGGGATTCACCCCTCCACTTT. It specifies CASSEQGWDSPLHF.

The gene calls are TRBV19 and TRBJ1-1; D is perhaps TRBD1 (6 bases). CDR3 length: 13 residues. Trimming removed 9 bases from V and 3 bases from J, with 14 bases in between. Germline loops: CDR1 LNHDA, CDR2 SQIVND (reference sequence). CDR3 bases: TGTGCCAGCACGGAGGACAGTTACACTGAAGCTTTCTTT. It specifies CASTEDSYTEAFF. Based on the CDR3 plus reference TRBV19 and TRBJ1-1, the full variable domain is DGGITQSPKYLFRKEGQNVTLSCEQNLNHDAMYWYRQDPGQGLRLIYYSQIVNDFQKGDIAEGYSVSREKKESFPLTVTSAQKNPTAFYLCASTEDSYTEAFFGQGTRLTVV.

This chain connects TRBV6-5 to TRBJ1-2; 7 bases are shared with TRBD1. The germline gives CDR1 MNHEY, CDR2 SVGAGI. The CDR3 covers 14 residues. J was trimmed by 7 bases and V by 7 bases; bases with no gene match: 12. The CDR3 loop is CASTLMTGFGGYTF. CDR3 DNA: TGTGCCAGCACATTGATGACAGGGTTCGGTGGCTACACCTTC.

V gene TRBV18 combines with J gene TRBJ2-7, with D hard to call. This CDR3 region has 14 residues. The ends were cut back, 1 base at V and 2 bases at J, with 9 bases in the middle. Germline V gives CDR1 KGHSH, CDR2 LQKENI. CDR3 bases: TGTGCCAGCTCACCACGGGCAATTCCCTACGAGCAGTACTTC. This translates into CASSPRAIPYEQYF.

The chain employs TRBV24-1 and TRBJ2-2; 8 bases map to TRBD2. The J segment lost 7 bases and the V segment lost 7 bases, leaving 4 bases of the junction unmatched. The CDR3 runs 13 residues. Germline-derived CDR1 and CDR2 are KGHDR and SFDVKD. This CDR3 reads CATRLAEFGELFF. In DNA, the CDR3 is TGTGCCACCAGACTAGCGGAATTCGGGGAGCTGTTTTTT.

The chain carries TRBV10-3 and TRBJ2-7, with 12 bases that match TRBD2. The germline V gene has CDR1 ENHRY and CDR2 SYGVKD. CDR3 size: 18 residues. Trimming cost V 2 bases and J 6 bases; bases outside gene matches: 14. The DNA for the CDR3 is TGTGCCATCAGTGAGACCCACCGGGCTAGCGGGAGGGAGAGCGAGCAGTACTTC. This codes for CAISETHRASGRESEQYF.

The chain couples TRBV5-4 to TRBJ2-7; 7 bases align to TRBD2. The CDR3 contains 16 residues. J was trimmed by 2 bases and V by 4 bases; bases with no gene match: 12. Germline loops: CDR1 SGHNT, CDR2 YYREEE (reference sequence). The CDR3 nucleotides read TGTGCCAGCAGCCAGGGCGGGGCGGGAGCTCCCTACGAGCAGTACTTC. It specifies CASSQGGAGAPYEQYF.

The chain employs TRBV7-3 and TRBJ1-2; D uncertain. The CDR3 has 12 residues. From germline, CDR1 is SGHTA and CDR2 FQGTGA. V was clipped by 3 bases and J by 7 bases, with 9 bases between them. CDR3 DNA sequence: TGTGCCAGCAGCTTGCGAGAGGGTGGCTACACCTTC. Translation gives CASSLREGGYTF.

This clone was counted only a few times. CDR3 residues: CASSRDRYTF. The CDR3 DNA follows: TGTGCCAGCAGCAGGGACAGGTACACCTTC. The gene calls are TRBV2 and TRBJ1-2, with TRBD1 matching over 8 bases. Germline V gives CDR1 SNHLY, CDR2 FYNNEI. V was pared by 6 bases and J by 11 bases, with 2 bases of the junction left unmatched. This CDR3 region has 10 residues.

The rearrangement links TRBV5-1 to TRBJ1-1; a weak D match, TRBD1 (5 bases). Trimming stripped 6 bases from V and 1 base from J, with 13 bases between. CDR1 is SGHRS and CDR2 is YFSETQ in the germline V gene. The CDR3 runs to 14 residues. CDR3 DNA: TGCGCCAGCACAACAGGAGCCCCGAACACTGAAGCTTTCTTT. Protein: CASTTGAPNTEAFF.

The chain is built from TRBV6-5 and TRBJ2-1, with a weak D call TRBD2 (6 bases). CDR1 and CDR2 from the germline V gene are MNHEY and SVGAGI. This CDR3 spans 14 amino acids. Trimming removed 2 bases from V and 3 bases from J, with 8 bases in between. This chain's CDR3 is CASSYRGGYNEQFF. The CDR3 DNA sequence: TGTGCCAGCAGTTACAGGGGAGGCTACAATGAGCAGTTCTTC.

The chain links TRBV5-5 to TRBJ1-2; D is possibly TRBD1 (5 bases). The germline CDR1 and CDR2 sequences are SGHKS and YYEKEE (reference sequence). The length of the CDR3 is 17 residues. V was shortened by 1 base and J by 4 bases, with 20 bases between the two germline ends. The CDR3 protein is CASSLFLVQDGVYGYTF. The CDR3 DNA reads as TGTGCCAGCAGCTTGTTTCTCGTACAGGATGGGGTCTATGGCTACACCTTC.

This chain links TRBV19 with TRBJ1-2, with D maybe TRBD1 (5 bases). The CDR3 runs 13 residues. Trimming took 6 bases from V and 2 from J, leaving 10 bases between them. Germline values: CDR1 LNHDA, CDR2 SQIVND (reference sequence). CDR3 DNA sequence: TGTGCCAGTAGCCTCGACAGAAACTATGGCTACACCTTC. This encodes CASSLDRNYGYTF. The entire variable domain, with the rest obtained from reference TRBV19 and TRBJ1-2, is as follows: DGGITQSPKYLFRKEGQNVTLSCEQNLNHDAMYWYRQDPGQGLRLIYYSQIVNDFQKGDIAEGYSVSREKKESFPLTVTSAQKNPTAFYLCASSLDRNYGYTFGSGTRLTVV.